This T cell receptor beta chain was obtained from a study of shared clonotypes between healthy human individuals. Study-wide context: The cohort had two women and a few men, ages 18 to 49. Findings and limits, study-wide: Tissues were not sampled, only blood, and their repertoires likely differ.

Generated by immunoSEQ multiplex PCR, the TCRdb table keeps only in-frame clones and is missing some. Of around 2.1 million clones listed, approximately 95% are singletons. As regards this clone: The antigen is unknown. The same CDR3 can be traced to other DNA sequences in this sample.

The clonotype comes from a man between 18 and 29 years old in good health. Material: naive CD4+ T cells sorted from blood. The subset denotes: CD45RA+ positively selected.

DNA of the CDR3: TGTGCCAGCAGCCTGGGACTAGCAGGCGACAATGAGCAGTTCTTC. Its translation: CASSLGLAGDNEQFF. V and J are TRBV7-2 and TRBJ2-1; 9 positions match TRBD2. This CDR3 region has 15 residues. Germline CDR1 SGHTA, CDR2 FQGNSA. Losses at the gene ends were 5 bases for V and 5 bases for J; bases not matched to a gene: 7. Variable domain in full (rest from reference TRBV7-2 and TRBJ2-1): GAGVSQSPSNKVTEKGKDVELRCDPISGHTALYWYRQSLGQGLEFLIYFQGNSAPDKSGLPSDRFSAERTGGSVSTLTIQRTQQEDSAVYLCASSLGLAGDNEQFFGPGTRLTVL.